Listed here are 14 T cell receptor beta chains from one sample, sequenced in a study of control samples from healthy donors and cancer patients. Sequenced by immunoSEQ multiplex PCR; TCRdb stores in-frame clones only, minus some. This sample has tens of thousands of clones, with roughly 90% found just once. The specimen sequenced was PBMCs. All receptors derive from a man in his forties with colorectal cancer.

The J gene is TRBJ1-3, the V gene TRBV6-5; no definite D call. Deletions cut 5 bases from V and 0 bases from J, with 2 bases between. The CDR3 length is 12 residues. CDR1 MNHEY and CDR2 SVGAGI come from the germline V gene. The CDR3 loop is CASSTSGNTIYF. The CDR3 coding sequence is TGTGCCAGCAGTACCTCTGGAAACACCATATATTTT.

Here the CDR3 reads CASSGGLEQYF. The CDR3, as DNA: TGTGCCAGCAGCGGGGGGTTGGAGCAGTACTTC. The chain recombines TRBV11-2 with TRBJ2-7, with D perhaps matching TRBD2 (6 bases). Germline values: CDR1 SGHAT, CDR2 FQNNGV. V shed 5 bases and J shed 7 bases, with 9 bases lying between them. The CDR3 extends over 11 amino acids.

CDR3: CASSPTENRSNQPQHF. DNA of the CDR3: TGTGCCAGTAGTCCGACAGAGAATCGTAGCAATCAGCCCCAGCATTTT. V and J are TRBV19 and TRBJ1-5, with TRBD1 as a possible D gene (5 bases). V was pared by 5 bases and J by 0 bases, with 14 bases between. Germline V gene data show CDR1 as LNHDA and CDR2 as SQIVND (reference sequence). The CDR3 is made up of 16 amino acids.

The chain couples TRBV29-1 to TRBJ1-4, with 11 positions matching TRBD1. The trim removed 4 bases at V and 6 bases at J, leaving 7 bases unmatched. CDR3 length: 15 amino acids. Germline V gives CDR1 SQVTM, CDR2 ANQGSEA. Here the CDR3 DNA reads TGCAGCGTTGTTCAAGGGACAGGGGGTCATGAAAAACTGTTTTTT. Its translation is CSVVQGTGGHEKLFF.

The chain combines TRBV7-9 with TRBJ2-2, with a possible D match to TRBD2 (7 bases). CDR3 length: 18 residues. The ends were cut back, 4 bases at V and 0 bases at J, with 18 bases in the middle. Looked up from germline, CDR1 is SEHNR and CDR2 is FQNEAQ (reference sequence). In DNA form, the CDR3 reads TGTGCCAGCAGCTCCTCGGTTGCGGGGGCCACGAACACCGGGGAGCTGTTTTTT. Translated: CASSSSVAGATNTGELFF.

The CDR3 sequence is CASDIGGTYNSPLHF. DNA of the CDR3: TGCGCCAGTGATATCGGGGGCACCTATAATTCACCCCTCCACTTT. This chain connects TRBV10-2 to TRBJ1-6, with D possibly being TRBD1 (6 bases). This CDR3 spans 15 amino acids. Looked up from germline, CDR1 is WSHSY and CDR2 is SAAADI. V dropped 9 bases and J dropped 2 bases, with 14 bases sitting between them.

The CDR3 loop reads CASSYPGASYEQYF. CDR3 DNA: TGTGCCAGCAGTTACCCGGGGGCTTCCTACGAGCAGTACTTC. This chain uses TRBV6-5 with TRBJ2-7; D possibly matches TRBD1 or TRBD2 (6 bases each). Germline V lookup: CDR1 MNHEY, CDR2 SVGAGI. There are 14 residues in the CDR3. V lost 2 bases, J lost 1 base, and 9 bases lay in between.

This chain uses TRBV3-1 (or the pseudogene TRBV3-2) with TRBJ1-2; a weak D match, TRBD1 (6 bases). The germline V and J ends were trimmed by 10 bases and 7 bases, with 19 bases remaining between them. CDR1 is LGHDT, CDR2 YNNKEL, per germline (reference sequence). The CDR3 sequence is 13 residues long. This chain's CDR3 is CATQTQGRSGYTF. The CDR3 nucleotides read TGTGCCACCCAAACACAGGGAAGGTCTGGCTACACCTTC.

The V and J genes are TRBV2 and TRBJ2-7; possibly TRBD1 or TRBD2 for D (5 bases each). Germline CDR1 SNHLY, CDR2 FYNNEI. V was clipped by 7 bases and J by 3 bases, with 13 bases between them. The CDR3 contains 13 residues. CDR3 sequence: CASTRGVNYEQYF. CDR3 DNA sequence: TGTGCCAGCACGAGAGGGGTTAACTACGAGCAGTACTTC.

The chain has TRBV11-3 and TRBJ1-1, with 9 bases fitting TRBD1. V gave up 5 bases and J gave up 3 bases; unmatched junction bases: 10. The CDR3 is made up of 16 amino acids. CDR1 is SGHNT and CDR2 is YENEEA in the germline V gene. The CDR3 loop is CASSPRQGVGYTEAFF. In nucleotides, the CDR3 is TGTGCCAGCAGCCCAAGACAGGGGGTCGGGTACACTGAAGCTTTCTTT.

The rearrangement links TRBV10-3 to TRBJ1-1; 7 bases are a match to TRBD1. CDR1 and CDR2 (germline): ENHRY, SYGVKD. The junction had 7 bases not matched to a gene; V was cut back by 6 bases and J by 6 bases. This CDR3 comprises 13 residues. DNA for the CDR3: TGTGCCATCAGCCCGGGACAGACATCTGAAGCTTTCTTT. Its protein is CAISPGQTSEAFF.

This clone was counted a few times. The chain is built from TRBV9 and TRBJ1-2, with a possible D match to TRBD1 (6 bases). Germline values: CDR1 SGDLS, CDR2 YYNGEE. The ends were cut back, 1 base at V and 0 bases at J, with 13 bases in the middle. The CDR3 extends over 16 amino acids. CDR3 bases: TGTGCCAGCAGCGTACAGGGGCGGTGGACTAACTATGGCTACACCTTC. Its protein is CASSVQGRWTNYGYTF.

The chain is built from TRBV7-2 and TRBJ2-1; 9 bases line up with TRBD2. V dropped 3 bases and J dropped 5; count of bases not matched to a gene: 8. CDR3 length: 16 amino acids. Germline assignment: CDR1 SGHTA and CDR2 FQGNSA. This chain's CDR3 is CASSFFAGGGNNEQFF. The CDR3 DNA is TGTGCCAGCAGCTTTTTTGCGGGGGGGGGAAACAATGAGCAGTTCTTC.

The V gene is TRBV11-2, the J gene TRBJ2-2, with D possibly TRBD2 on 7 matching bases. This CDR3 spans 16 amino acids. Germline loops: CDR1 SGHAT, CDR2 FQNNGV. The V end was cut by 6 bases, the J end by 7 bases, with 21 bases between. The CDR3 spells CASRVGTKLQGGELFF. The CDR3 DNA follows: TGTGCCAGCAGAGTCGGGACTAAGTTACAGGGCGGGGAGCTGTTTTTT.